Below are 3 T cell receptor beta chains sequenced from a single sample in a study of regulatory T cells in long-lasting Graves disease. Time point here: persistent/refractory GD, antithyroid drugs over 5 years with positive TRAb. PBMC-derived RNA was used for the TCR library. Investigators prepared the TCR beta libraries by applying iRepertoire HTBI primers and Arm-PCR of CDR3 regions. TCRdb itself ran the multiplex PCR reads through MiXCR, one entry per CDR3 protein. The profile shows around 510,000 distinct CDR3 sequences, roughly 20% of them singletons. The specimen was peripheral blood mononuclear cells (PBMCs), collected when the disease was refractory, from a patient treated with antithyroid drugs. The receptors were gathered from a female donor with Graves disease.

V and J are TRBV12-3 or TRBV12-4 and TRBJ1-3; TRBD1 might be the D (5 bases). Trimming took 2 bases from V and 4 from J, leaving 12 bases between them. CDR3 length: 15 residues. In nucleotides, the CDR3 is TGTGCCAGCAGTTTACGTGGGGCAGAAGGAAACACCATATATTTT. It encodes CASSLRGAEGNTIYF.

V is TRBV10-3 and J is TRBJ1-2; D is ambiguous. This CDR3 is 14 amino acids long. Trimming removed 0 bases from V and 1 base from J, with 6 bases in between. Germline lookup yields CDR1 ENHRY and CDR2 SYGVKD. CDR3 amino acids: CAISESGVNYGYTF. The CDR3, as DNA: TGTGCCATCAGTGAGTCAGGAGTTAACTATGGCTACACCTTC.

The chain has TRBV29-1 and TRBJ2-7, with D perhaps TRBD1 (6 bases). The ends were cut back, 7 bases at V and 2 bases at J, with 12 bases in the middle. This CDR3 is built from 12 residues. CDR1 SQVTM and CDR2 ANQGSEA come from the germline V gene. The CDR3, as DNA: TGCAGCGCAGTGGACAGCACCTACGAGCAGTACTTC. The encoded protein is CSAVDSTYEQYF.